This is a list of T cell receptor beta chains from one sample in a study of identical twins. TCRdb reprocessed the 5' RACE reads via MiXCR and lists one record per CDR3 protein. The sample holds about 890,000 distinct CDR3 sequences, more than 9% seen once. These data were also filed under a second study, of yellow fever vaccine responses in identical twins.

Sample: PBMCs. These receptors all come from a woman in her late teens or twenties in good health. The CDR3 runs from the conserved cysteine through the conserved F or W. D genes are given only for firm matches. For some rows the clone size is stated as once, few or many, or as a class when expanded; others skip it.

clone_size	v_call	d_call	j_call	cdr3_nt	cdr3_aa
few	TRBV6-1	TRBD1	TRBJ2-2	TGTGCCAGCAGTGCACAGGGGACGCTACGGACCGGGGAGCTGTTTTTT	CASSAQGTLRTGELFF
NA	TRBV20-1	TRBD2	TRBJ2-3	TGCAGTGCGGAGACTAGCGGGAGCACAGATACGCAGTATTTT	CSAETSGSTDTQYF
few	TRBV6-5	TRBD1	TRBJ1-2	TGTGCCAGCAGTTACACCAGGACAGGGGGCGGTGGCTACACCTTC	CASSYTRTGGGGYTF
many	TRBV20-1	NA	TRBJ2-5	TGCAGTACCCGGGACTCGGATGAGGGGACCCAGTACTTC	CSTRDSDEGTQYF
many	TRBV12-3/TRBV12-4	TRBD1	TRBJ2-1	TGTGCCAGCAGCCGACGGGACAGGGGTGACAATGAGCAGTTCTTC	CASSRRDRGDNEQFF
NA	TRBV5-1	NA	TRBJ2-2	TGCGCCAGCAGCGTTTCGCAACCGTGGGAATCGAGCACCGGGGAGCTGTTTTTT	CASSVSQPWESSTGELFF
few	TRBV20-1	NA	TRBJ2-1	TGCAGTGCTAGAAGCCCGGGGGCTAGCGGCTACAATGAGCAGTTCTTC	CSARSPGASGYNEQFF
NA	TRBV13	NA	TRBJ2-7	TGTGCCAGCAGCGCTAGGCTGACAATGAACTTC	CASSARLTMNF
few	TRBV6-5	NA	TRBJ2-2	TGTGCCAGCAGTTGGACAGTTGGAGGCACCGGGGAGCTGTTTTTT	CASSWTVGGTGELFF
many	TRBV14	TRBD2	TRBJ2-1	TGTGCCAGCAGCCAAGATCCAGCGGGAGTAGGCAATGAGCAGTTCTTC	CASSQDPAGVGNEQFF
once	TRBV7-2	TRBD2	TRBJ2-7	TGTGCCAGCAGCTTAGCGACTAGCGGGAGATATTGCGAGCAGTACTTC	CASSLATSGRYCEQYF
NA	TRBV9	TRBD1	TRBJ2-3	TGTGCCAGCAGCGCCCGACAGGGAGAGGGCACAGATACGCAGTATTTT	CASSARQGEGTDTQYF
few	TRBV29-1	NA	TRBJ1-2	TGCAGCGTCTCGGCACGGGAGGGCTACACCTTC	CSVSAREGYTF
few	TRBV28	NA	TRBJ2-4	TGTGCCAGCAGTTTTGGAGGGGGCGCGGCCGAATTAGCCAAAAACATTCAGTACTTC	CASSFGGGAAELAKNIQYF
few	TRBV2	NA	TRBJ2-5	TGTGCCAGCGGGGCTTGGCAAGAGACCCAGTACTTC	CASGAWQETQYF
NA	TRBV5-5	TRBD2	TRBJ2-5	TGTGCCAGCAGCTTAACTAGCGGGAGCTACCAAGAGACCCAGTACTTC	CASSLTSGSYQETQYF